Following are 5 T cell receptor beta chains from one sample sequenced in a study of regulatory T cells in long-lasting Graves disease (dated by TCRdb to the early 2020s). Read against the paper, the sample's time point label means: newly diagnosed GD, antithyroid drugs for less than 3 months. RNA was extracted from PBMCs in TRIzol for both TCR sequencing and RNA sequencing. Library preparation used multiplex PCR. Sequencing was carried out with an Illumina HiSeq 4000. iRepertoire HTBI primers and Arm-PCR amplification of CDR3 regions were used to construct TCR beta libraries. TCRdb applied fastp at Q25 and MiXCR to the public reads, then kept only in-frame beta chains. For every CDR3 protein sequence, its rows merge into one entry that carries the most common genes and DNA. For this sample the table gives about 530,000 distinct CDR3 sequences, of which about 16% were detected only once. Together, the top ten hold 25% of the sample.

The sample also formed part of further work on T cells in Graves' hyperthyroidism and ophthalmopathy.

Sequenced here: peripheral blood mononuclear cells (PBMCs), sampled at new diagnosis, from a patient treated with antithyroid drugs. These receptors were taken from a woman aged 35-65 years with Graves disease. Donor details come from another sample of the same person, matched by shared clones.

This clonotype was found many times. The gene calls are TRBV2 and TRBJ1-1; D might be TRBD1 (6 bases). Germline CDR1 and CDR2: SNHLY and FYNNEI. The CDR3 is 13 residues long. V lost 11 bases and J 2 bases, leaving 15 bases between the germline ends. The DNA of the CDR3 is TGTGCCGACAGGTGGGGACCAAACACTGAAGCTTTCTTT. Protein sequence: CADRWGPNTEAFF.

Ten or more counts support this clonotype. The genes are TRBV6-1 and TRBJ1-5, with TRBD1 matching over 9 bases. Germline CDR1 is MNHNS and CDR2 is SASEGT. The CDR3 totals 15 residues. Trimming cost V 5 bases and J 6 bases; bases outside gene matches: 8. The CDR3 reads CASSKQGAAGQPQHF. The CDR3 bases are TGTGCCAGCAGTAAACAGGGGGCGGCAGGTCAGCCCCAGCATTTT.

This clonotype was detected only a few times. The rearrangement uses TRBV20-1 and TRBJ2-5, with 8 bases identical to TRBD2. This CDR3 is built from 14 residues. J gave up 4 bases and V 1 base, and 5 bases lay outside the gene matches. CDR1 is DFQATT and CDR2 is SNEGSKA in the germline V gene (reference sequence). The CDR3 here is CSARVSGVGETQYF. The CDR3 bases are TGCAGTGCTAGAGTTAGCGGGGTGGGAGAGACCCAGTACTTC.

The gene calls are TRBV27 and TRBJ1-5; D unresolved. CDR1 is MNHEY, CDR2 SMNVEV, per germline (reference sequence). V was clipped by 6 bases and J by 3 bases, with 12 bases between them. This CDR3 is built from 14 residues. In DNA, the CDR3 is TGTGCCAGCAGCAAGGGAGGATACAATCAGCCCCAGCATTTT. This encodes CASSKGGYNQPQHF.

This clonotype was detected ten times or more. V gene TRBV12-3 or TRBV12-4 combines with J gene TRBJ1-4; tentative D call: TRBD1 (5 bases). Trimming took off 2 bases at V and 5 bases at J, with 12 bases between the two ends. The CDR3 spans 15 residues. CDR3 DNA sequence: TGTGCCAGCAGTTTAATCGGGGGAGGGAATGAAAAACTGTTTTTT. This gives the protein CASSLIGGGNEKLFF.